The rows below give T cell receptor beta chains drawn from one sample of a study of cytomegalovirus exposure and HLA in healthy donors. Clones were read by immunoSEQ multiplex PCR, and TCRdb kept only the in-frame ones, dropping some. Of about 130,000 clones detected, 70% to 80% appear once; the ten largest clones hold approximately 7%. The sequencing input was PBMCs. Every receptor here comes from a man aged 35 to 55 in good health and CMV-seropositive. CDR3s include the opening cysteine and the closing phenylalanine or tryptophan. Each record gives: D gene, V gene, J gene, clone size, CDR3 protein, CDR3 DNA. D genes are given only for firm matches. The size of a clone is reported for some rows only, either as once, few or many, or as a class for expanded clones.

d_call: TRBD2
v_call: TRBV5-1
j_call: TRBJ2-3
clone_size: .
cdr3_aa: CASSRVLAEVTDTQYF
cdr3_nt: TGCGCCAGCAGTCGAGTACTAGCGGAGGTCACAGATACGCAGTATTTT

d_call: .
v_call: TRBV6-5
j_call: TRBJ2-5
clone_size: .
cdr3_aa: CASSYIAGAETQYF
cdr3_nt: TGTGCCAGCAGTTACATTGCGGGGGCAGAGACCCAGTACTTC

d_call: .
v_call: TRBV7-8
j_call: TRBJ2-5
clone_size: .
cdr3_aa: CASSLRFGVGSQETQYF
cdr3_nt: TGTGCCAGCAGCTTAAGGTTCGGGGTGGGTTCCCAAGAGACCCAGTACTTC

d_call: TRBD1
v_call: TRBV19
j_call: TRBJ2-3
clone_size: once
cdr3_aa: CASSIGRDRGTDTQYF
cdr3_nt: TGTGCCAGTAGTATTGGGAGGGACAGGGGGACAGATACGCAGTATTTT

d_call: .
v_call: TRBV6-5
j_call: TRBJ1-5
clone_size: .
cdr3_aa: CASSSRGGDQPQHF
cdr3_nt: TGTGCCAGCAGTTCACGGGGTGGAGATCAGCCCCAGCATTTT

d_call: .
v_call: TRBV14
j_call: TRBJ2-7
clone_size: few
cdr3_aa: CASSQTGYEQYF
cdr3_nt: TGTGCCAGCAGCCAGACTGGCTACGAGCAGTACTTC

d_call: TRBD2
v_call: TRBV5-1
j_call: TRBJ2-7
clone_size: .
cdr3_aa: CASSSLDGRDEQYF
cdr3_nt: TGCGCCAGCAGCTCACTAGACGGGAGGGACGAGCAGTACTTC

d_call: TRBD1
v_call: TRBV11-2
j_call: TRBJ1-6
clone_size: .
cdr3_aa: CASSLRPWGQGVDSPLHF
cdr3_nt: TGTGCCAGCAGCTTACGACCGTGGGGACAGGGGGTGGATTCACCCCTCCACTTT

d_call: TRBD2
v_call: TRBV29-1
j_call: TRBJ2-3
clone_size: .
cdr3_aa: CSVLADSTDTQYF
cdr3_nt: TGCAGCGTTCTAGCGGATAGCACAGATACGCAGTATTTT

d_call: .
v_call: TRBV28
j_call: TRBJ1-1
clone_size: once
cdr3_aa: CASSLAGATVSNTEAFF
cdr3_nt: TGTGCCAGCAGTTTAGCAGGTGCGACCGTATCGAACACTGAAGCTTTCTTT

d_call: TRBD2
v_call: TRBV19
j_call: TRBJ2-1
clone_size: .
cdr3_aa: CASSAGQRERYNEQFF
cdr3_nt: TGTGCCAGTAGTGCAGGTCAGCGGGAGAGGTACAATGAGCAGTTCTTC

d_call: TRBD1
v_call: TRBV28
j_call: TRBJ1-2
clone_size: few
cdr3_aa: CASSLDSGTGGLGGYTF
cdr3_nt: TGTGCCAGCAGTTTAGATAGTGGGACAGGGGGCCTGGGTGGCTACACCTTC

d_call: TRBD1
v_call: TRBV6-1
j_call: TRBJ1-5
clone_size: .
cdr3_aa: CATITGVRDQPQHF
cdr3_nt: TGTGCCACCATCACAGGGGTACGGGATCAGCCCCAGCATTTT

d_call: .
v_call: TRBV2
j_call: TRBJ1-2
clone_size: .
cdr3_aa: CASMKGVNGYTF
cdr3_nt: TGTGCCAGCATGAAAGGGGTCAATGGCTACACCTTC

d_call: .
v_call: TRBV5-4
j_call: TRBJ2-5
clone_size: once
cdr3_aa: CASSLDGYGETQYF
cdr3_nt: TGTGCCAGCAGCTTGGACGGCTACGGGGAGACCCAGTACTTC

d_call: .
v_call: TRBV10-3
j_call: TRBJ2-6
clone_size: .
cdr3_aa: CAIRAAAARSGANVLTF
cdr3_nt: TGTGCCATCAGGGCGGCGGCAGCGAGGTCCGGGGCCAACGTCCTGACTTTC

d_call: .
v_call: TRBV27
j_call: TRBJ1-2
clone_size: few
cdr3_aa: CASRRLGPVGYGYTF
cdr3_nt: TGTGCCAGCAGGAGGTTGGGGCCGGTAGGCTATGGCTACACCTTC

d_call: .
v_call: TRBV15
j_call: TRBJ1-2
clone_size: .
cdr3_aa: CATSSIQPESGYTF
cdr3_nt: TGTGCCACCAGCAGTATACAGCCCGAATCTGGCTACACCTTC

d_call: TRBD2
v_call: TRBV18
j_call: TRBJ2-3
clone_size: few
cdr3_aa: CASSRSGVSTDTQYF
cdr3_nt: TGTGCCAGCTCTCGAAGCGGGGTTAGCACAGATACGCAGTATTTT

d_call: TRBD2
v_call: TRBV30
j_call: TRBJ2-3
clone_size: .
cdr3_aa: CAWTGWGGTDTQYF
cdr3_nt: TGTGCCTGGACGGGATGGGGGGGAACAGATACGCAGTATTTT

d_call: TRBD2
v_call: TRBV4-1
j_call: TRBJ2-1
clone_size: .
cdr3_aa: CASSQDLAGGAYNEQFF
cdr3_nt: TGCGCCAGCAGCCAAGATCTTGCGGGAGGCGCCTACAATGAGCAGTTCTTC

d_call: .
v_call: TRBV18
j_call: TRBJ2-7
clone_size: .
cdr3_aa: CASSPPEGTGVYEQYF
cdr3_nt: TGTGCCAGCTCACCACCGGAAGGGACTGGAGTGTACGAGCAGTACTTC

d_call: TRBD1
v_call: TRBV6-1
j_call: TRBJ1-1
clone_size: .
cdr3_aa: CASRISDRGYTEAFF
cdr3_nt: TGTGCCAGCAGGATCTCGGACAGGGGATACACTGAAGCTTTCTTT